The 13 T cell receptor beta chains given below trace back to one sample, sequenced in a study of blood T cell repertoires in COVID-19 (dated by TCRdb to the early 2020s). Library preparation used the immunoSEQ multiplex PCR assay. TCRdb mirrors the immuneACCESS table, restricted to in-frame sequences. Some clones are absent from its copies; in checked studies, under half trace to an unresolved V gene, and the reason for the others is unknown. In all, the sample holds fewer than 300,000 clones, and about 93% of those were seen once. Together, the top ten hold roughly 1.1% of the sample. The sequencing sample was made of PBMCs or T cells enriched from blood (not recorded which). These receptors came from a woman aged 25 to 39 who had recovered from COVID-19.

This rearrangement joins TRBV30 to TRBJ2-2; no clear D. This CDR3 has 15 amino acids. Germline CDR1 GTSNPN, CDR2 SVGIG (reference sequence). V was clipped by 2 bases and J by 10 bases, with 20 bases between them. The CDR3 nucleotides read TGTGCCTGGAGTCCCTATTCATCGTTGCGTGCGGAGCTGTTTTTT. It is translated as CAWSPYSSLRAELFF.

The count of this clone is one. This chain connects TRBV4-3 to TRBJ2-1, with D perhaps matching TRBD2 (6 bases). V was cut by 1 base and J by 10 bases, with 14 bases left in between. Germline V gene lookup returns CDR1 LGHNA and CDR2 YSLEER. The CDR3 contains 14 residues. CDR3 in amino acids: CASSQVGGAGEQFF. The CDR3 DNA reads as TGCGCCAGCAGCCAAGTAGGAGGGGCCGGAGAGCAGTTCTTC.

To note about this clone: The sample carries other DNA sequences with the same CDR3. The V gene is TRBV7-9, the J gene TRBJ1-2; tentatively, D is TRBD1 (6 bases). This CDR3 spans 13 amino acids. CDR1 and CDR2 from the germline V gene are SEHNR and FQNEAQ (reference sequence). The V gene lost 1 base and the J gene lost 3 bases, with 6 bases spanning the gap. DNA of the CDR3: TGTGCCAGCAGCTTAGGGACAGACTATGGCTACACCTTC. Its translation is CASSLGTDYGYTF.

This clone was seen once. The chain employs TRBV6-2 or TRBV6-3 and TRBJ2-5; D is ambiguous. There are 14 residues in the CDR3. Trimming left V 6 bases short and J 4 bases short, with 15 bases between. Germline CDR1 is MNHEY and CDR2 is SVGEGT. In nucleotides, the CDR3 is TGTGCCAGCAGCGAAACTCCGAAAAGAGAGACCCAGTACTTC. Its protein product is CASSETPKRETQYF.

This clone was observed a few times. The rearrangement links TRBV9 to TRBJ1-6; 7 bases fit TRBD1. The CDR3 contains 15 residues. Germline trimming cut 0 bases from V and 7 bases from J; bases unmatched to any gene: 4. CDR1 and CDR2 from the germline V gene are SGDLS and YYNGEE. The DNA for the CDR3 is TGTGCCAGCAGCGTAGAGGGCAGGGGGAATTCACCCCTCCACTTT. Its protein product is CASSVEGRGNSPLHF.

The chain is built from TRBV4-1 and TRBJ2-5; D is unresolved. CDR1 MGHRA and CDR2 YSYEKL come from the germline V gene. With 1 base removed from V and 1 base from J, the gap between germline ends came to 4 bases. The CDR3 extends over 13 amino acids. The chain's CDR3 is CASSQAIQETQYF. As DNA, the CDR3 is TGCGCCAGCAGCCAAGCCATCCAAGAGACCCAGTACTTC.

V gene TRBV7-3 combines with J gene TRBJ1-6, with D possibly matching TRBD1 (6 bases). The CDR3 extends over 14 amino acids. V dropped 2 bases and J dropped 7 bases, with 9 bases sitting between them. Germline loops: CDR1 SGHTA, CDR2 FQGTGA. Written as DNA, the CDR3 is TGTGCCAGCAGCTTAGCGGGGGCCAATTCACCCCTCCACTTT. It specifies CASSLAGANSPLHF.

The chain links TRBV27 to TRBJ2-7, with 8 bases aligning to TRBD2. Germline assignment: CDR1 MNHEY and CDR2 SMNVEV (reference sequence). V lost 3 bases to trimming and J lost 2 bases; unmatched junction nucleotides: 6. CDR3 size: 15 residues. The CDR3: CASSFLAGPPYEQYF. The CDR3 DNA sequence: TGTGCCAGCAGTTTTCTAGCGGGTCCTCCCTACGAGCAGTACTTC.

The J gene is TRBJ2-1, the V gene TRBV7-6, with 8 positions matching TRBD2. J was trimmed by 4 bases and V by 4 bases; bases with no gene match: 6. This CDR3 is built from 15 residues. The germline gives CDR1 SGHVS, CDR2 FNYEAQ. CDR3 in DNA: TGTGCCAGCAGCTCCCGTAGCGGGGTGTACAATGAGCAGTTCTTC. Its protein product is CASSSRSGVYNEQFF.

This chain connects TRBV4-3 to TRBJ2-7; D gene unclear. There are 14 residues in the CDR3. The germline V gene has CDR1 LGHNA and CDR2 YSLEER. Trimming left V 1 base short and J 2 bases short, with 9 bases between. The CDR3 bases are TGCGCCAGCAGCCAAGGGGCAGGCACCTACGAGCAGTACTTC. Its translation is CASSQGAGTYEQYF.

CDR3 DNA: TGTGCCAGCAGTCTAGATGCGGGGCAAGAGACCCAGTACTTC. This codes for CASSLDAGQETQYF. The chain employs TRBV2 and TRBJ2-5, with D possibly matching TRBD2 (6 bases). The CDR3 runs to 14 residues. Germline loops: CDR1 SNHLY, CDR2 FYNNEI. The germline V and J ends were trimmed by 5 bases and 2 bases, with 12 bases remaining between them.

This clone was counted a single time. The V gene is TRBV11-1, the J gene TRBJ1-1, with 7 bases lining up with TRBD1. Unmatched junction bases numbered 3, after V lost 1 base and J lost 4 bases. Germline lookup yields CDR1 SGHAT and CDR2 FQDESV (reference sequence). The CDR3 is made up of 14 amino acids. CDR3 residues: CASSLEYRGTEAFF. The CDR3 nucleotides are TGTGCCAGCAGCTTAGAGTACAGGGGCACTGAAGCTTTCTTT.

V usage is TRBV27 and J usage is TRBJ2-1; TRBD2 aligns across 8 bases. CDR1 MNHEY and CDR2 SMNVEV come from the germline V gene (reference sequence). V lost 4 bases to trimming and J lost 0 bases; unmatched junction nucleotides: 5. The CDR3 spans 16 residues. This CDR3 is CASSSLAGSSYNEQFF. For the CDR3, the DNA is TGTGCCAGCAGTTCTTTAGCGGGAAGCTCCTACAATGAGCAGTTCTTC.